This paragraph reports one T cell receptor beta chain. This clone was observed a handful of times. Its antigen is not yet known. Its ends do not fully match the called genes, so a read error is possible. The data were obtained in a study of CD8+ T cells in alopecia areata (dated by TCRdb to about 2018). About the investigation overall: The treated patients, all with moderate-to-severe alopecia areata, were enrolled in an open-label pilot trial of oral tofacitinib given at 5 to 10 mg twice daily. Tofacitinib was administered for 6 to 18 months, and 6 months of follow-up off drug were then conducted to assess delayed response and recurrence. The study used high-throughput TCRbeta sequencing to examine T cell clonal expansion in alopecia areata, in both the C3H/HeJ mouse model and human patients. Human TCRbeta sequencing covered scalp tissue and sorted CD4+ and CD8+ peripheral blood T cells from patchy and totalis/universalis alopecia areata patients and healthy controls. Patients on tofacitinib were biopsied at baseline and after 4 and 24 weeks of treatment, and several of the patients also had a later scalp biopsy. Scalp clonality was compared across normal scalp (n=4), patchy alopecia areata scalp (n=8), and alopecia totalis/universalis scalp (n=8). The RNA source kit depended on sample type: the PAXgene miRNA kit for fixed scalp, the miRNeasy kit for PBMCs, and the RNeasy kit for mouse skin. immunoSEQ multiplex PCR using 35 Vbeta forward primers and 13 Jbeta reverse primers was used to amplify TCRbeta CDR3 regions. Study-level results and caveats: Shared TCR sequences between patients were less evident than in mice, which may be partly attributable to HLA diversity in the patient population. Unlike mouse skin, which is dominated by gammadelta T cells, normal human skin has resident alphabeta T cells that are also sequenced, and this complicates analysis of the scalp TCR repertoire. Compared with normal scalp, lesional scalp, particularly in alopecia totalis/universalis, had higher clonality and more expanded CD8+ clones, which suggests antigenic drive.

The library relied on the immunoSEQ multiplex PCR assay. RNA was extracted from all samples and reverse transcribed into cDNA as template for TCR sequencing. SuperScript III was used for first-strand cDNA synthesis, primed with a 2:1 mix of oligo-dT and random hexamers. Amplification bias was assessed with a synthetic immune receptor repertoire, and residual bias was removed computationally. On the study's bioinformatics: Raw reads were preprocessed to remove errors, and CDR3 was defined by IMGT conventions from the conserved cysteine to phenylalanine. To get clonality, Shannon entropy was normalized by log2 of the number of productive unique TCRs and the result was subtracted from 1. Whether each scalp clone was CD4 or CD8 was inferred by checking scalp TCRbeta sequences against the CD4 and CD8 repertoires from sorted blood. Drawn from immuneACCESS, this table holds only the in-frame rearrangements with V and J called that TCRdb kept. Clones are partly lost; checked studies trace under half to an unresolved V gene and leave the rest unexplained. The D gene and trimming were derived from the DNA, and the V and J assignments and clone size from that table. For this sample there are about 70,000 clones; about half appear just once. About a sixth of the sample rests with the top ten.

According to the study, the label for this sample's time point signals: baseline before oral tofacitinib. Lesional scalp punch biopsies and peripheral blood were collected from alopecia areata patients. PBMCs were isolated by density centrifugation and stained for CD3, CD4 and CD8, and CD4+ and CD8+ T cells were sorted on a FACSAria. Material: CD8+ T cells sorted from blood, obtained at week 0. The TCR originated in a human donor with alopecia areata.

The CDR3 protein sequence reads: CSVEDRGTSYEQYF. At the DNA level, the sequence is TGCAGCGTCGAAGACAGGGGGACATCCTACGAGCAGTACTTC. The chain links TRBV29-1 with TRBJ2-7; the central 9 bases match TRBD1. CDR1 and CDR2 are drawn from the germline V gene: SQVTM, ANQGSEA. Its CDR3 holds 14 amino acids, cysteine through phenylalanine. Of all the DNA, just the CDR3 is kept, 42 bases in frame from base 1.